This TCR beta chain is from a study of blood T cell repertoires in COVID-19. CDR1 SGDLS and CDR2 YYNGEE come from the germline V gene. The CDR3 consists of 15 residues. Trimming left V 2 bases short and J 0 bases short, with 9 bases between. Libraries were prepared by immunoSEQ multiplex PCR; TCRdb keeps only in-frame clonotypes and omits some of them. The table shows about 320,000 clones, with 70% to 90% occurring only once. This chain joins TRBV9 and TRBJ2-1; TRBD1 might be the D (6 bases). This receptor was identified in a woman in her 30s who had recovered from COVID-19. Sequenced material: PBMCs or T cells enriched from blood (not recorded which). For the CDR3, the DNA is TGTGCCAGCAGCGTCCAGGGGCTCTCCTACAATGAGCAGTTCTTC. Translation gives CASSVQGLSYNEQFF.